This T cell receptor (beta chain) was identified during a study of shared clonotypes between healthy human individuals. The V gene end was trimmed by 5 bases and the J gene end by 0 bases; junction bases not matched to a gene: 4. This CDR3 has 14 residues. Germline V gives CDR1 SNHLY, CDR2 FYNNEI. The authors ran the assay at deep level. Loaded into unsorted PBMC replicate PCRs was 250 to 350 ng DNA, 25,000 to 30,000 T cell genomes. Clones were read by immunoSEQ multiplex PCR, and TCRdb kept only the in-frame ones, dropping some. The sample includes roughly 490,000 clones, about 80% of them seen just once. As concerns this clone: Its antigen is undetermined.

Findings of the study overall: With few donors, the genetic and exposure-history diversity represented was limited. The researchers took only blood, and tissue repertoires probably look different.

Material: PBMCs. V and J are TRBV2 and TRBJ2-7; 7 nucleotides align to TRBD1. This TCR came from a woman aged 40-49 years in good health. Some clones in this sample may be carry-over from other donors' samples. The DNA of the CDR3 is TGTGCCAGCAGTTTCAGGGGGAGCTCCTACGAGCAGTACTTC. Translated, it gives CASSFRGSSYEQYF.